These T cell receptor beta chains were read from a single sample in a study of beta chain features in type 1 diabetes. Generated by immunoSEQ multiplex PCR, the TCRdb table keeps only in-frame clones and is missing some. The profile shows hundreds of thousands of clones, around 13% of them singletons. Sequencing was done on a sample of central memory CD4+ T cells from blood. These receptors originate from a man younger than 40 in good health. Both conserved end residues are part of each CDR3. D genes are given only for firm matches. A row's size may be missing; if present it is once, few, many or a size class.

V	size	J	D	CDR3	DNA
TRBV2	NA	TRBJ1-6	TRBD1	CASRAGTGGHSPLHF	TGTGCCAGCAGAGCTGGGACAGGGGGTCATTCACCCCTCCACTTT
TRBV4-3	few	TRBJ2-7	NA	CASSQEWTVYEQYF	TGCGCCAGCAGCCAAGAATGGACAGTCTACGAGCAGTACTTC
TRBV2	few	TRBJ2-2	NA	CASCGLANTGELFF	TGTGCCAGCTGTGGACTCGCGAACACCGGGGAGCTGTTTTTT
TRBV5-6	NA	TRBJ1-5	NA	CASSFAGCGPPQHF	TGTGCCAGCAGCTTCGCAGGTTGTGGCCCGCCCCAGCATTTT
TRBV11-2	few	TRBJ2-4	NA	CASSLDGVLAKNIQYF	TGTGCCAGCAGCTTAGACGGGGTTCTAGCCAAAAACATTCAGTACTTC
TRBV19	NA	TRBJ1-2	TRBD1	CASSTTGGGYGYTF	TGTGCCAGTAGTACGACAGGGGGCGGTTATGGCTACACCTTC
TRBV7-2	NA	TRBJ1-5	NA	CASSPRVYQPQHF	TGTGCCAGCAGCCCCCGAGTGTATCAGCCCCAGCATTTT
TRBV5-1	NA	TRBJ1-6	TRBD1	CASSPGQGKSPLHF	TGCGCCAGCAGCCCGGGACAGGGAAAATCACCCCTCCACTTT
TRBV5-4	few	TRBJ1-1	NA	CASSLPGSSTEAFF	TGTGCCAGCAGCTTACCAGGGTCGAGCACTGAAGCTTTCTTT
TRBV11-2	few	TRBJ1-4	NA	CASSFQGARGEKLFF	TGTGCCAGCAGCTTCCAGGGCGCTCGTGGTGAAAAACTGTTTTTT
TRBV7-2	few	TRBJ1-1	NA	CASSLALQTFEAFF	TGTGCCAGCAGCTTAGCCTTACAGACCTTCGAAGCTTTCTTT
TRBV25-1	few	TRBJ1-1	NA	CASRLEGQNTEAFF	TGTGCCAGCAGATTAGAGGGACAGAACACTGAAGCTTTCTTT
TRBV5-1	NA	TRBJ2-2	TRBD2	CASSRISGGAGELFF	TGCGCCAGCAGCCGCATCAGCGGGGGGGCCGGGGAGCTGTTTTTT
TRBV7-9	NA	TRBJ2-5	NA	CASSPSFAEGETQYF	TGTGCCAGCAGCCCATCTTTCGCCGAGGGAGAGACCCAGTACTTC
TRBV5-1	NA	TRBJ2-2	NA	CASSSSLVAANTGELFF	TGCGCCAGCAGCTCCTCCTTGGTGGCAGCGAACACCGGGGAGCTGTTTTTT
TRBV7-8	few	TRBJ2-1	NA	CASSRWGSEQFF	TGTGCCAGCAGCAGATGGGGGTCTGAGCAGTTCTTC
TRBV4-3	many	TRBJ2-1	NA	CASSQGYGYQFF	TGCGCCAGCAGCCAAGGGTACGGCTATCAGTTCTTC
TRBV25-1	many	TRBJ1-6	NA	CASSVGWDSPLHF	TGTGCCAGCAGTGTTGGATGGGATTCACCCCTCCACTTT
TRBV29-1	many	TRBJ2-5	TRBD1	CSVGEGDRAAQYF	TGCAGCGTTGGTGAAGGGGACAGGGCGGCCCAGTACTTC
TRBV4-3	few	TRBJ1-2	TRBD1	CASSQDEGTVPLYGYTF	TGCGCCAGCAGCCAAGATGAAGGGACAGTCCCCCTTTATGGCTACACCTTC
TRBV7-8	NA	TRBJ2-1	NA	CASSPQTSSWSEQFF	TGTGCCAGCAGCCCCCAGACTAGTAGCTGGAGTGAGCAGTTCTTC
TRBV7-2	NA	TRBJ1-4	NA	CASSLAPTENEKLFF	TGTGCCAGCAGCTTAGCGCCGACAGAAAATGAAAAACTGTTTTTT
TRBV29-1	many	TRBJ1-1	NA	CSVAVTANTEAFF	TGCAGCGTTGCAGTTACGGCGAACACTGAAGCTTTCTTT
TRBV9	NA	TRBJ2-7	NA	CASSVDPFTYEQYF	TGTGCCAGCAGCGTAGATCCCTTTACCTACGAGCAGTACTTC
TRBV5-6	NA	TRBJ1-1	NA	CASSPRRESTEAFF	TGTGCCAGCAGCCCCCGGAGGGAGTCCACTGAAGCTTTCTTT
TRBV7-8	NA	TRBJ1-1	TRBD1	CASSPTGTGVRTEAFF	TGTGCCAGCAGCCCCACCGGGACAGGGGTTAGAACTGAAGCTTTCTTT
TRBV5-6	few	TRBJ2-3	NA	CASSSDLGESTDTQYF	TGTGCCAGCAGCTCCGACCTAGGGGAGAGCACAGATACGCAGTATTTT
TRBV5-1	few	TRBJ1-1	NA	CASNRDLNTEAFF	TGCGCCAGCAATCGGGACCTGAACACTGAAGCTTTCTTT
TRBV5-4	few	TRBJ2-3	NA	CATSGLIGSDTQYF	TGTGCCACTTCGGGACTTATTGGGTCAGATACGCAGTATTTT
TRBV6-1	few	TRBJ2-4	TRBD2	CASSAPGLAGQLAKNIQYF	TGTGCCAGCAGTGCCCCGGGACTAGCGGGCCAACTAGCCAAAAACATTCAGTACTTC
TRBV5-4	NA	TRBJ1-5	NA	CASSSQGRNQPQHF	TGTGCCAGCAGTTCTCAGGGTCGCAATCAGCCCCAGCATTTT
TRBV7-2	NA	TRBJ2-6	TRBD1	CASSLNRGFGANVLTF	TGTGCCAGCAGCTTAAACAGGGGCTTTGGAGCCAACGTCCTGACTTTC
TRBV29-1	NA	TRBJ1-1	TRBD1	CSVGIGQGTEAFF	TGCAGCGTTGGTATCGGACAGGGGACTGAAGCTTTCTTT
TRBV4-3	NA	TRBJ1-2	NA	CASSQGIREMSGYTF	TGCGCCAGCAGCCAGGGTATTAGGGAGATGAGCGGCTACACCTTC
TRBV2	NA	TRBJ1-5	NA	CASSVGPNQPQHF	TGTGCCAGCAGTGTGGGACCCAATCAGCCCCAGCATTTT
TRBV30	NA	TRBJ2-5	NA	CAWTALETQYF	TGTGCCTGGACTGCCCTTGAGACCCAGTACTTC
TRBV7-2	NA	TRBJ1-4	NA	CASSLTGTYNEKLFF	TGTGCCAGCAGCTTAACGGGAACTTATAATGAAAAACTGTTTTTT
TRBV27	NA	TRBJ1-5	NA	CASSFNDRQPQHF	TGTGCCAGCAGTTTTAATGACAGACAGCCCCAGCATTTT
TRBV10-3	few	TRBJ2-7	NA	CAISDGRNEQYF	TGTGCCATCAGTGATGGTAGGAACGAGCAGTACTTC
TRBV7-6	once	TRBJ2-1	NA	CASSLSRGHNEQFF	TGTGCCAGCAGCTTATCCAGGGGACACAATGAGCAGTTCTTC
TRBV11-2	few	TRBJ2-3	TRBD1	CASSTQGALTDTQYF	TGTGCCAGCAGCACACAGGGGGCCCTCACAGATACGCAGTATTTT
TRBV11-2	few	TRBJ2-7	NA	CASSLDPLRYEQYF	TGTGCCAGCAGCTTAGATCCATTAAGATACGAGCAGTACTTC
TRBV9	few	TRBJ2-2	NA	CASSVSDWDGELFF	TGTGCCAGCAGCGTCTCCGACTGGGACGGGGAGCTGTTTTTT
TRBV4-3	NA	TRBJ1-5	NA	CASSQVVGRDHGNQPQHF	TGCGCCAGCAGCCAAGTCGTGGGCAGGGATCATGGCAATCAGCCCCAGCATTTT
TRBV7-6	few	TRBJ2-3	TRBD1	CASSQGTASTDTQYF	TGTGCCAGCAGCCAAGGGACAGCTAGCACAGATACGCAGTATTTT
TRBV10-3	NA	TRBJ2-1	TRBD2	CATNAGTSGAYNEQFF	TGTGCCACCAACGCCGGGACTAGCGGGGCCTACAATGAGCAGTTCTTC